These 16 T cell receptor beta chains were all obtained from the same sample, sequenced in a study of shared clonotypes between healthy human individuals. The table came from immunoSEQ multiplex PCR; TCRdb's copy has only in-frame clones and leaves some out. This sample has about 2.5 million clones, with just under 95% found just once. The sample consisted of naive CD4+ T cells from PBMCs. Subset meaning: CD45RA+ positively selected. The source of these receptors is a man in his late teens or twenties in good health. Some clones in this sample may be carry-over from other donors' samples.

This clone appeared a single time. The rearrangement joins TRBV30 to TRBJ1-2; D is possibly TRBD1 (6 bases). The CDR3 is made up of 14 amino acids. The V end lost 0 bases, the J end lost 1 base, and 9 bases lay between the germline ends. CDR1 GTSNPN and CDR2 SVGIG come from the germline V gene (reference sequence). The CDR3 here is CAWSVQDSNYGYTF. CDR3 nucleotide sequence: TGTGCCTGGAGTGTGCAGGACAGTAACTATGGCTACACCTTC.

This clone showed up just once. The V and J genes are TRBV28 and TRBJ1-2, with D hard to call. V was shortened by 8 bases and J by 4 bases, with 14 bases between the two germline ends. Germline V CDR1 and CDR2: MDHEN, SYDVKM. The CDR3 totals 13 residues. As DNA, the CDR3 is TGTGCCAGCGTACCGGGCAGGATCTATGGCTACACCTTC. It encodes CASVPGRIYGYTF.

The chain combines TRBV4-1 with TRBJ2-1, with 13 bases identical to TRBD2. V shed 3 bases, J shed 7 bases, and the junction held 9 bases outside the gene matches. The CDR3 has 17 residues. CDR1 MGHRA and CDR2 YSYEKL come from the germline V gene. The CDR3 coding sequence is TGCGCCAGCAGCCACAGACCAGGACTAGCGGGAGAAAATGAGCAGTTCTTC. Translated, it gives CASSHRPGLAGENEQFF.

The chain has TRBV29-1 and TRBJ1-1, with TRBD1 matching 7 bases. Germline V gene data show CDR1 as SQVTM and CDR2 as ANQGSEA. CDR3 length equals 14 residues. J was trimmed by 2 bases and V by 5 bases; bases with no gene match: 8. CDR3 nucleotide sequence: TGCAGCGTTAGATTCCGGGACAGAAACACTGAAGCTTTCTTT. Its translation: CSVRFRDRNTEAFF.

The chain joins TRBV19 to TRBJ1-1; D may be TRBD1 (5 bases). Germline CDR1 and CDR2: LNHDA and SQIVND (reference sequence). The CDR3 contains 15 residues. The V and J ends lost 7 bases and 4 bases respectively, with 19 bases between them. The CDR3 here is CASTKLPGGVTEAFF. Written as DNA, the CDR3 is TGTGCCAGTACCAAACTACCGGGGGGTGTCACTGAAGCTTTCTTT.

Concerning this clone itself: Other DNA sequences of this sample code for an identical CDR3. This chain uses TRBV19 with TRBJ2-5; D might be TRBD1 or TRBD2, each matching 5 bases. V lost 3 bases, J lost 5 bases, and 13 bases lay in between. The germline gives CDR1 LNHDA, CDR2 SQIVND (reference sequence). The CDR3 runs 14 residues. Here the CDR3 DNA reads TGTGCCAGTAGTATCTCGAGGGGCCGGGAGACCCAGTACTTC. This gives the protein CASSISRGRETQYF.

V usage is TRBV4-1 and J usage is TRBJ1-1, with D possibly matching TRBD1 (5 bases). Trimming removed 0 bases at V and 6 bases at J, with 11 bases between. CDR1 and CDR2 (germline): MGHRA, YSYEKL. The CDR3 covers 14 residues. In DNA, the CDR3 is TGCGCCAGCAGCCAAGAGTGGGGGGTCGCTGAAGCTTTCTTT. It translates to CASSQEWGVAEAFF.

This clone was observed a few times. The CDR3, as DNA: TGCGCCAGCAGCCAAAACGACAGGGAAAAGCGAAAACTGTTTTTT. Translating gives CASSQNDREKRKLFF. The gene calls are TRBV4-1 and TRBJ1-4; 7 positions agree with TRBD1. Trimming at V came to 2 bases and at J to 10 bases, leaving 10 bases not matched to a gene. Germline values: CDR1 MGHRA, CDR2 YSYEKL. CDR3 length: 15 amino acids.

The rearrangement links TRBV27 to TRBJ2-7; TRBD1 aligns across 11 bases. J gave up 3 bases and V 6 bases, and 4 bases lay outside the gene matches. The CDR3 is 14 amino acids. The germline V gene encodes CDR1 MNHEY and CDR2 SMNVEV (reference sequence). This CDR3 reads CASRLDRGLYEQYF. DNA for the CDR3: TGTGCCAGCAGGCTGGACAGGGGGCTCTACGAGCAGTACTTC.

The V and J genes are TRBV5-1 and TRBJ1-4, with D possibly TRBD1 on 5 matching bases. Germline V gives CDR1 SGHRS, CDR2 YFSETQ. The CDR3 length is 14 residues. Trimming took off 4 bases at V and 2 bases at J, with 9 bases between the two ends. CDR3 in amino acids: CASSPTETNEKLFF. The CDR3 DNA sequence: TGCGCCAGCAGCCCGACAGAGACTAATGAAAAACTGTTTTTT. Together with reference TRBV5-1 and TRBJ1-4, the CDR3 gives the full variable domain: KAGVTQTPRYLIKTRGQQVTLSCSPISGHRSVSWYQQTPGQGLQFLFEYFSETQRNKGNFPGRFSGRQFSNSRSEMNVSTLELGDSALYLCASSPTETNEKLFFGSGTQLSVL.

The chain employs TRBV11-2 and TRBJ1-1; a weak D match, TRBD1 (5 bases). The ends were cut back, 1 base at V and 3 bases at J, with 9 bases in the middle. Germline loops: CDR1 SGHAT, CDR2 FQNNGV. CDR3 length: 14 residues. As DNA, the CDR3 is TGTGCCAGCAGCTTAGGACAGAGCTACACTGAAGCTTTCTTT. Protein product: CASSLGQSYTEAFF.

The V gene is TRBV5-5, the J gene TRBJ2-1; weak D call: TRBD2 (6 bases). This CDR3 spans 13 amino acids. Germline CDR1 SGHKS, CDR2 YYEKEE (reference sequence). The V end was cut by 3 bases, the J end by 3 bases, with 7 bases between. The CDR3 nucleotides are TGTGCCAGCAGCTCGGGGGTCTACAATGAGCAGTTCTTC. As protein: CASSSGVYNEQFF.

This chain joins TRBV9 and TRBJ2-1; possible D gene TRBD2, 5 bases. CDR1 and CDR2 (germline): SGDLS, YYNGEE. The CDR3 is made up of 13 amino acids. Trimming left V 0 bases short and J 7 bases short, with 8 bases between. CDR3 DNA sequence: TGTGCCAGCAGCGTAGGAGGGAAGAATGAGCAGTTCTTC. It yields the protein CASSVGGKNEQFF.

This sequence joins TRBV7-2 and TRBJ2-1, with 7 bases fitting TRBD2. This CDR3 spans 17 amino acids. The junction had 15 bases not matched to a gene; V was cut back by 4 bases and J by 6 bases. Germline CDR1 and CDR2: SGHTA and FQGNSA. The CDR3 nucleotides are TGTGCCAGCAGCTCCCCTAGCGGAGTAACCCTTACCAATGAGCAGTTCTTC. The encoded protein is CASSSPSGVTLTNEQFF.

V gene TRBV9 combines with J gene TRBJ2-7; 9 bases map to TRBD1. CDR1 and CDR2 from the germline V gene are SGDLS and YYNGEE. The CDR3 runs to 14 residues. Trimming at V came to 2 bases and at J to 3 bases, leaving 3 bases not matched to a gene. CDR3: CASSVGTGYYEQYF. CDR3 sequence (DNA): TGTGCCAGCAGCGTTGGGACAGGGTACTACGAGCAGTACTTC.

This rearrangement joins TRBV10-3 to TRBJ2-3; D is possibly TRBD2 (5 bases). Germline lookup yields CDR1 ENHRY and CDR2 SYGVKD. V was cut by 2 bases and J by 0 bases, with 9 bases left in between. CDR3 size: 15 residues. As DNA, the CDR3 is TGTGCCATCAGTGAGCGAGCGGCTAGCACAGATACGCAGTATTTT. Translating gives CAISERAASTDTQYF.